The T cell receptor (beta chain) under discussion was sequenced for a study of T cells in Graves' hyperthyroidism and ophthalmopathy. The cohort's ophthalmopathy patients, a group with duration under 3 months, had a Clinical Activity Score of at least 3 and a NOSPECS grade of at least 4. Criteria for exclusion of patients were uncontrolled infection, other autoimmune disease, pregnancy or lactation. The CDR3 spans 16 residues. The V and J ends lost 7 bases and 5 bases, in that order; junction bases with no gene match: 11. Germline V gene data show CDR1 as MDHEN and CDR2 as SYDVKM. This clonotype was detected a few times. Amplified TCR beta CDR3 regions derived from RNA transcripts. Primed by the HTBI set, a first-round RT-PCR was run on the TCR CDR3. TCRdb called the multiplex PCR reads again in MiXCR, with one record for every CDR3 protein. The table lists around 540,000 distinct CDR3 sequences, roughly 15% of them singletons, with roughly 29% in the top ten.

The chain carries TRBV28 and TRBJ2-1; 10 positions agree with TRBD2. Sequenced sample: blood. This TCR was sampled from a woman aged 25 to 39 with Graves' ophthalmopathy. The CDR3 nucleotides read TGTGCCAGCAAGGACCTCGGACTAGCGGCCAACAATGAGCAGTTCTTC. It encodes CASKDLGLAANNEQFF.